This T cell receptor (beta chain) was recorded in a study of Ad26.COV2.S vaccination and SARS-CoV-2 variants. By frequency in the sample, this clone is medium-sized. The repertoire was sequenced with immunoSEQ multiplex PCR; TCRdb's copy has only in-frame clones and lacks some. The data show about 480,000 clones, with roughly nine tenths seen just once and 9.5% to 15% held by the top ten. Treatment reported: roughly 20 received Ad26.COV2.S at low or high dose, single or two shots; about five received placebo; per-sample allocation not given. Material that was analyzed had been drawn on day 63 after the first vaccine or placebo injection. Germline values: CDR1 SEHNR, CDR2 FQNEAQ (reference sequence). This CDR3 region has 17 residues. V gave up 5 bases and J gave up 2 bases; unmatched junction bases: 11.

This receptor was taken from a person between 18 and 65 years old who received the Ad26.COV2.S COVID-19 vaccine or a placebo. This chain connects TRBV7-9 to TRBJ2-7; 11 nucleotides match TRBD2. This sample comprised peripheral blood, obtained in a trial of Ad26.COV2.S vaccine versus placebo. CDR3 bases: TGTGCCAGCAGCGAAGGGGCGACTAGCGGGACGACCTACGAGCAGTACTTC. Translated: CASSEGATSGTTYEQYF.